Detailed here is one T cell receptor (beta chain). Only in-frame clones appear in the TCRdb table, and some are missing; sequencing was by immunoSEQ multiplex PCR. The data contain roughly 2.2 million clones, roughly 93% of them singletons. This sample is part of a study of shared clonotypes between healthy human individuals. Sequencing was carried out using naive CD4+ T cells from PBMCs. Subset: CD45RA+ positively selected. The TCR was taken from a man between 18 and 29 years old in good health. Some clones in this sample may be carry-over from other donors' samples.

CDR3 DNA: TGTGCCAGCAGTGAAGGGAGCGGGAGGGATACGCAGTATTTT. Protein product: CASSEGSGRDTQYF. This sequence joins TRBV6-1 and TRBJ2-3; 9 positions match TRBD2. Looked up from germline, CDR1 is MNHNS and CDR2 is SASEGT. V lost 1 base, J lost 6 bases, and 2 bases stayed unmatched. The length of the CDR3 is 14 residues.